This is a list of T cell receptor beta chains from one sample in a study of blood T cell repertoires in COVID-19. Profiling relied on immunoSEQ multiplex PCR, and the TCRdb table lists in-frame clones only, not all of them. There are approximately 220,000 clones in the sample; approximately 83% occur only once, and roughly 2.3% lies in the top ten. Sequencing was carried out using peripheral blood. These receptors came from a woman aged 55-70 years with acute or convalescent COVID-19. CDR3s include the opening cysteine and the closing phenylalanine or tryptophan. A D gene is named only where the DNA matches it firmly. A clone size is listed for some rows: how often the clone was seen (once, few, many), or a class if it is expanded.

cdr3_aa,cdr3_nt,j_call,v_call,clone_size,d_call
CASSLAGSGYTF,TGTGCCAGCAGCCTCGCGGGATCTGGCTACACCTTC,TRBJ1-2,TRBV6-5,-,-
CASSSYYEQYF,TGCGCCAGCAGCTCCTACTACGAGCAGTACTTC,TRBJ2-7,TRBV5-1,-,-
CASSLQGLKNTEAFF,TGTGCCAGCAGCTTGCAGGGACTGAAGAACACTGAAGCTTTCTTT,TRBJ1-1,TRBV7-2,-,-
CAISSGTSDPSTDTQYF,TGTGCCATCAGCTCCGGGACTAGCGACCCTAGCACAGATACGCAGTATTTT,TRBJ2-3,TRBV10-3,-,TRBD2
CASSDRVSLASNYGYTF,TGTGCCAGCAGTGACAGGGTCTCCTTGGCCTCTAACTATGGCTACACCTTC,TRBJ1-2,TRBV25-1,-,-
CASSGGSYNEQFF,TGTGCCAGCAGCGGCGGGTCCTACAATGAGCAGTTCTTC,TRBJ2-1,TRBV9,once,-
CASSEDSPGGELFF,TGTGCCAGCAGTGAAGATTCACCAGGCGGGGAGCTGTTTTTT,TRBJ2-2,TRBV25-1,-,-
CASSAGWRQETQYF,TGTGCCAGCAGTGCGGGTTGGAGGCAAGAGACCCAGTACTTC,TRBJ2-5,TRBV2,-,-
CASSLFGDINEQFF,TGCGCCAGCAGCTTGTTCGGGGATATCAATGAGCAGTTCTTC,TRBJ2-1,TRBV5-1,once,-
CAWGTGGETQYF,TGTGCCTGGGGGACAGGGGGGGAGACCCAGTACTTC,TRBJ2-5,TRBV30,-,TRBD1
CASSLAGGLNTDTQYF,TGTGCCAGCAGCTTAGCCGGGGGACTCAACACAGATACGCAGTATTTT,TRBJ2-3,TRBV7-2,-,-
CASSPTGLGKLFF,TGTGCCAGCAGCCCCACAGGGTTGGGAAAACTGTTTTTT,TRBJ1-4,TRBV12-3/TRBV12-4,-,-
CASSFAILAGGRDEQFF,TGTGCCAGCAGCTTCGCTATTCTAGCGGGGGGGCGTGATGAGCAGTTCTTC,TRBJ2-1,TRBV7-2,-,TRBD2
CAWSAHTGRAFF,TGTGCCTGGAGTGCCCACACAGGGAGAGCTTTCTTT,TRBJ1-1,TRBV30,few,-
CASRITGQGAGGYTF,TGTGCCAGCAGGATAACGGGACAGGGGGCGGGAGGCTACACCTTC,TRBJ1-2,TRBV27,-,TRBD1
CASSLPLGGIIF,TGTGCCAGCAGTTTGCCACTGGGGGGTATTATTTTC,TRBJ1-2,TRBV28,few,-
CASSGGRGLRYF,TGTGCCAGTAGTGGGGGTCGGGGACTACGGTACTTC,TRBJ2-7,TRBV19,-,TRBD2
CASSSGSWSPYNEQFF,TGTGCCAGCAGTTCTGGCAGTTGGTCCCCCTACAATGAGCAGTTCTTC,TRBJ2-1,TRBV6-2/TRBV6-3,-,-
CASSQDGAGMGYEQFF,TGTGCCAGCAGCCAAGATGGGGCGGGGATGGGCTATGAGCAGTTCTTC,TRBJ2-1,TRBV3-1/TRBV3-2,-,-
CASRLEGERGYTF,TGTGCCAGCCGTCTCGAGGGAGAAAGGGGCTACACCTTC,TRBJ1-2,TRBV6-5,-,-
CAISESRAGARGYTF,TGTGCCATCAGTGAGTCCCGGGCAGGGGCGCGTGGCTACACCTTC,TRBJ1-2,TRBV10-3,large,-
CASVARGMADTQYF,TGTGCCTCGGTCGCGCGGGGGATGGCAGATACGCAGTATTTT,TRBJ2-3,TRBV27,once,TRBD2
CASSFDTRQHEAFF,TGTGCCAGCAGTTTTGACACCCGACAGCATGAAGCTTTCTTT,TRBJ1-1,TRBV6-5,once,-
CASSLHRGRRTEAFF,TGTGCCAGCAGCCTCCACAGGGGGCGGAGAACTGAAGCTTTCTTT,TRBJ1-1,TRBV9,few,TRBD1
CASSLVPGNTEAFF,TGCGCCAGCAGCTTGGTTCCAGGGAACACTGAAGCTTTCTTT,TRBJ1-1,TRBV5-1,-,-
CASRTGGVTGELFF,TGTGCCAGCAGAACAGGGGGCGTCACCGGGGAGCTGTTTTTT,TRBJ2-2,TRBV28,-,TRBD1
CSVTRADTNTEAFF,TGCAGCGTCACGCGGGCGGATACGAACACTGAAGCTTTCTTT,TRBJ1-1,TRBV29-1,-,-
CATSFGLSSGNTIYF,TGTGCCACCAGCTTTGGACTTAGCTCTGGAAACACCATATATTTT,TRBJ1-3,TRBV15,-,-
CASSPSTLDSSGELFF,TGTGCCAGCAGCCCCAGCACCTTGGACAGTTCGGGGGAGCTGTTTTTT,TRBJ2-2,TRBV9,once,-
CASSFHTYQNTGELFF,TGTGCCAGCAGCTTTCACACGTACCAGAACACCGGGGAGCTGTTTTTT,TRBJ2-2,TRBV5-6,-,-
CASRSYRVSYNEQFF,TGTGCCAGCAGGTCATACAGGGTCTCGTACAATGAGCAGTTCTTC,TRBJ2-1,TRBV6-5,-,-
CASSQVGGATEAFF,TGTGCCAGCAGCCAAGTTGGAGGGGCCACTGAAGCTTTCTTT,TRBJ1-1,TRBV3-1/TRBV3-2,-,-
CASSDAGGRNTIYF,TGTGCCAGCAGTGACGCCGGGGGGAGAAACACCATATATTTT,TRBJ1-3,TRBV6-1,-,-
CASTRSGGAGNEQFF,TGTGCCAGCACCAGAAGCGGGGGGGCCGGGAATGAGCAGTTCTTC,TRBJ2-1,TRBV5-4,-,TRBD2
CASSLAQGASNEQYF,TGTGCCAGCAGCTTAGCGCAGGGGGCGTCAAACGAGCAGTACTTC,TRBJ2-7,TRBV7-9,-,TRBD1
CASSQRTQGGANEKLFF,TGTGCCAGCAGCCAACGAACTCAAGGGGGGGCTAATGAAAAACTGTTTTTT,TRBJ1-4,TRBV4-2,-,-
CASSLGQGSSYEQYF,TGTGCCAGCAGTCTCGGACAGGGATCTTCCTACGAGCAGTACTTC,TRBJ2-7,TRBV28,-,TRBD1
CASSRPGQNTEAFF,TGTGCCAGCAGTCGACCGGGACAGAACACTGAAGCTTTCTTT,TRBJ1-1,TRBV6-2/TRBV6-3,-,-
CASSYRTGTYSPLHF,TGTGCCAGCAGCTACCGGACGGGGACATATTCACCCCTCCACTTT,TRBJ1-6,TRBV7-2,-,-
CASSPRGTSGGMNEQFF,TGTGCCAGCAGCCCAAGGGGGACTAGCGGGGGGATGAATGAGCAGTTCTTC,TRBJ2-1,TRBV11-2,-,TRBD2
CASSFTGGLETQYF,TGTGCCAGCAGCTTCACAGGGGGCTTAGAGACCCAGTACTTC,TRBJ2-5,TRBV11-2,-,TRBD1
CASSLVSAGVRETQYF,TGTGCCAGCAGCTTAGTTAGCGCGGGGGTGCGGGAGACCCAGTACTTC,TRBJ2-5,TRBV7-2,-,TRBD2
CASSLSPGETQYF,TGTGCCAGCAGCTTAAGTCCGGGGGAGACCCAGTACTTC,TRBJ2-5,TRBV11-1,-,-
CASSHSSLGQGVYRF,TGTGCCAGCAGCCACAGCTCACTCGGACAGGGAGTTTACCGATTC,TRBJ2-7,TRBV3-1/TRBV3-2,-,TRBD1
CSVERQGSYNEQFF,TGCAGCGTTGAACGGCAGGGGTCCTACAATGAGCAGTTCTTC,TRBJ2-1,TRBV29-1,-,-
CASSQRLAPNEQFF,TGTGCCAGCAGCCAAAGACTAGCCCCCAATGAGCAGTTCTTC,TRBJ2-1,TRBV7-2,-,TRBD2
CASTRTGEGYGYTF,TGTGCCAGCACCAGGACAGGGGAAGGCTATGGCTACACCTTC,TRBJ1-2,TRBV6-6,-,TRBD1
CASNRGRSMNTEAFF,TGTGCCAGCAACAGGGGGCGTTCTATGAACACTGAAGCTTTCTTT,TRBJ1-1,TRBV6-5,-,TRBD1
CASSLLGGQNIQYF,TGTGCCAGCAGCTTACTAGGGGGCCAAAACATTCAGTACTTC,TRBJ2-4,TRBV7-2,-,TRBD1
CASIGGPSGYTF,TGTGCCAGCATCGGGGGTCCCAGCGGCTACACCTTC,TRBJ1-2,TRBV28,-,-
CASSFELVAYEQYF,TGTGCCAGCAGCTTTGAACTAGTAGCTTACGAGCAGTACTTC,TRBJ2-7,TRBV5-5,-,-
CASSYRGKSANSPLHF,TGTGCCAGCAGTTACAGGGGGAAGTCCGCTAATTCACCCCTCCACTTT,TRBJ1-6,TRBV6-5,once,-